A single sample is the source of the 25 T cell receptor beta chains below, sequenced in a study of blood T cells in healthy people across ages. A second roughly 6 to 11 cycle PCR used barcoded and J-beta primers. TCRdb analysed the 5' RACE reads with MiXCR anew, one entry per CDR3 protein. The table includes 550,000 to 800,000 distinct CDR3 sequences, about 32% detected once. Sample: blood. These receptors were taken from a woman older than 75 in good health.

The J gene is TRBJ2-7, the V gene TRBV25-1, with TRBD2 as a possible D gene (5 bases). The V and J ends lost 11 bases and 7 bases respectively, with 24 bases between them. Germline CDR1 reads MGHDK; CDR2 reads SYGVNS. The CDR3 length is 14 residues. The CDR3 spells CAGTPLYAGNEQYF. The CDR3 nucleotides read TGTGCCGGCACCCCGCTATACGCCGGGAATGAGCAGTACTTC.

This clonotype showed up many times. Here the CDR3 reads CASSKDPARTQETQYF. The CDR3 DNA follows: TGTGCCAGCAGCAAAGATCCGGCAAGGACCCAAGAGACCCAGTACTTC. The chain has TRBV5-5 and TRBJ2-5; D is ambiguous. CDR1 and CDR2 (germline): SGHKS, YYEKEE (reference sequence). V was trimmed by 4 bases and J by 1 base, leaving 17 bases between them. This CDR3 spans 16 amino acids.

This clonotype was picked up many times. The V and J genes are TRBV12-3 or TRBV12-4 and TRBJ1-2; D call uncertain. V was shortened by 3 bases and J by 5 bases, with 10 bases between the two germline ends. CDR3 length: 13 residues. The DNA for the CDR3 is TGTGCCAGCAGTTTCCCAGGTCCTTATGGCTACACCTTC. Amino acid sequence: CASSFPGPYGYTF.

Worth noting for this clonotype: A much larger clone lies one base from this, so it may be a read error. This chain connects TRBV2 to TRBJ2-1; a possible D gene is TRBD1 (6 bases). The germline V gene encodes CDR1 SNHLY and CDR2 FYNNEI. There are 15 residues in the CDR3. This CDR3 is CVSSKDSRSYNEQFF. The CDR3 nucleotides read TGTGTCAGCAGTAAGGACAGCCGCTCCTACAATGAGCAGTTCTTC. The whole variable domain, filled in from reference TRBV2 and TRBJ2-1, reads EPEVTQTPSHQVTQMGQEVILRCVPISNHLYFYWYRQILGQKVEFLVSFYNNEISEKSEIFDDQFSVERPDGSNFTLKIRSTKLEDSAMYFCVSSKDSRSYNEQFFGPGTRLTVL.

CDR3 sequence (DNA): TGTGCCAGCAGTTCTATCGGACGGACCTATGGCTACACCTTC. It translates to CASSSIGRTYGYTF. The genes are TRBV27 and TRBJ1-2, with D hard to call. CDR1 is MNHEY and CDR2 is SMNVEV in the germline V gene (reference sequence). This CDR3 has 14 residues. V was shortened by 4 bases and J by 4 bases, with 13 bases between the two germline ends.

Concerning this clonotype itself: Just one base apart from a much larger clone, this may be a read error. J is TRBJ2-3 and V is TRBV20-1; 9 nucleotides agree with TRBD2. The J segment lost 5 bases and the V segment lost 6 bases, leaving 9 bases of the junction unmatched. This CDR3 is built from 14 residues. The V gene's germline CDR1 is DFQATT and CDR2 SNEGSKA (reference sequence). The CDR3 loop reads CSAPGTSRRDTQYF. For the CDR3, the DNA is TGCAGTGCGCCCGGGACTAGCAGACGAGATACGCAGTATTTT.

This clonotype was seen a handful of times. The germline gene is not matched at one end of the junction; a read error may be the cause. This rearrangement joins TRBV30 to TRBJ1-1; the D is unclear. This CDR3 is 13 amino acids long. Germline V gene data show CDR1 as GTSNPN and CDR2 as SVGIG (reference sequence). As DNA, the CDR3 is TGTGCTTGGAGTCCCAGTGTGAAGACTGAAGCTTTCTTT. Its protein product is CAWSPSVKTEAFF.

The chain links TRBV28 to TRBJ2-3, with 11 bases matching TRBD2. After removal of 10 bases from V and 1 base from J, the junction contained 10 bases not matched to a gene. The CDR3 loop spans 16 amino acids. The V gene's germline CDR1 is MDHEN and CDR2 SYDVKM. As DNA, the CDR3 is TGTGCCACCTTCCCCTCTAGCGGGGGGCGCACAGATACGCAGTATTTT. Its translation: CATFPSSGGRTDTQYF. The full variable domain, rest sourced from reference TRBV28 and TRBJ2-3, is DVKVTQSSRYLVKRTGEKVFLECVQDMDHENMFWYRQDPGLGLRLIYFSYDVKMKEKGDIPEGYSVSREKKERFSLILESASTNQTSMYLCATFPSSGGRTDTQYFGPGTRLTVL.

For this clonotype: A clone one base away is much larger, so this may be a read error. The genes are TRBV7-2 and TRBJ2-5; 13 bases fit TRBD2. The CDR3 is 16 residues long. V was clipped by 5 bases and J by 11 bases; unmatched bases: 14. Germline CDR1 reads SGHTA; CDR2 reads FQGNSA. The CDR3 nucleotides are TGTGCCAGCAGCGAACTAGCGGGGGGGTTCTACAATGAGCAGTACTTC. It codes for CASSELAGGFYNEQYF. Full variable domain (rest looked up from reference TRBV7-2 and TRBJ2-5): GAGVSQSPSNKVTEKGKDVELRCDPISGHTALYWYRQSLGQGLEFLIYFQGNSAPDKSGLPSDRFSAERTGGSVSTLTIQRTQQEDSAVYLCASSELAGGFYNEQYFGPGTRLLVL.

V and J are TRBV4-2 and TRBJ1-4; D is undetermined. The CDR3 extends over 15 amino acids. V lost 4 bases and J 8 bases, leaving 17 bases between the germline ends. CDR1 is LGHNA, CDR2 YNFKEQ, per germline. CDR3 loop: CASSPTADGGEKLFF. The CDR3 region has the DNA TGTGCCAGCAGCCCCACAGCCGACGGAGGGGAAAAACTGTTTTTT.

There are a few counts of this clonotype. A much larger clonotype is one base distant, so this may be a read error. The rearrangement links TRBV27 to TRBJ2-7; 7 bases agree with TRBD1. The CDR3 length is 14 residues. Per germline, CDR1 MNHEY and CDR2 SMNVEV (reference sequence). V was pared by 4 bases and J by 7 bases, with 10 bases of the junction left unmatched. CDR3 protein: CASSCRTGPQEQYF. As DNA, the CDR3 is TGTGCCAGCAGTTGTAGGACAGGTCCTCAAGAGCAGTACTTC.

The chain couples TRBV9 to TRBJ1-2; 7 bases are shared with TRBD1. The CDR3 is 18 residues long. V lost 0 bases, J lost 1 base, and 12 bases stayed unmatched. CDR1 is SGDLS and CDR2 is YYNGEE in the germline V gene. CDR3 coding DNA: TGTGCCAGCAGCGTAGGGGACGGGACAGTGGGGGGTAACTATGGCTACACCTTC. Amino acid sequence: CASSVGDGTVGGNYGYTF.

At least ten counts were recorded for this clonotype. J is TRBJ2-3 and V is TRBV6-6, with 9 bases aligning to TRBD2. Trimming took 4 bases from V and 4 from J; bases not matched to a gene: 15. The CDR3 is 18 amino acids. Germline V lookup: CDR1 MNHNY, CDR2 SVGAGI (reference sequence). CDR3 DNA: TGTGCCAGCAGTTCCCGGATAGCGGGGGCGACCCTCCCAGATACGCAGTATTTT. Its translation is CASSSRIAGATLPDTQYF.

Comments on this clonotype: This may be a read error: a much more frequent sequence differs by one nucleotide. The chain joins TRBV20-1 to TRBJ2-7; weak D call: TRBD2 (6 bases). Per the germline V gene, CDR1 is DFQATT and CDR2 is SNEGSKA (reference sequence). Trimming removed 4 bases at V and 7 bases at J, with 23 bases between. The CDR3 totals 15 residues. CDR3 coding DNA: TGCAGTGCTATTAGCGCTAGCGTAACCTACAATGAGCAGTACTTC. This gives the protein CSAISASVTYNEQYF.

This clonotype was recorded at least ten times. The chain carries TRBV7-8 and TRBJ1-2; D gene ambiguous. The germline V gene has CDR1 SGHVS and CDR2 FQNEAQ. The CDR3 length is 13 residues. V lost 5 bases to trimming and J lost 3 bases, with 10 bases between them. CDR3 sequence: CASSARRDYGYTF. CDR3 sequence (DNA): TGTGCCAGCAGCGCGCGGAGGGACTATGGCTACACCTTC. Together with reference TRBV7-8 and TRBJ1-2, the CDR3 gives the full variable domain: GAGVSQSPRYKVAKRGQDVALRCDPISGHVSLFWYQQALGQGPEFLTYFQNEAQLDKSGLPSDRFFAERPEGSVSTLKIQRTQQEDSAVYLCASSARRDYGYTFGSGTRLTVV.

The chain combines TRBV7-8 with TRBJ1-2, with 7 bases matching TRBD1. The CDR3 totals 14 residues. Trimming removed 7 bases from V and 7 bases from J; junction bases left unmatched: 12. Germline CDR1 reads SGHVS; CDR2 reads FQNEAQ. The CDR3 protein is CASTIDREAGGYTF. CDR3 sequence (DNA): TGTGCCAGCACCATCGACAGGGAGGCAGGTGGCTACACCTTC. Complete variable domain (other parts from reference TRBV7-8 and TRBJ1-2): GAGVSQSPRYKVAKRGQDVALRCDPISGHVSLFWYQQALGQGPEFLTYFQNEAQLDKSGLPSDRFFAERPEGSVSTLKIQRTQQEDSAVYLCASTIDREAGGYTFGSGTRLTVV.

This clonotype was seen only once. The chain joins TRBV20-1 to TRBJ2-2; TRBD1 matches at 9 bases. V lost 6 bases to trimming and J lost 3 bases; unmatched junction nucleotides: 8. The CDR3 loop spans 15 amino acids. Per germline, CDR1 DFQATT and CDR2 SNEGSKA (reference sequence). CDR3 nucleotide sequence: TGCAGTGCCTCAAGGACAGGGGAGGACACCGGGGAGCTGTTTTTT. This sequence encodes CSASRTGEDTGELFF.

Ten or more counts support this clonotype. The J gene is TRBJ2-3, the V gene TRBV3-1, with 9 bases aligning to TRBD1. The CDR3 runs to 16 residues. Germline assignment: CDR1 LGHDT and CDR2 YNNKEL (reference sequence). With V trimmed by 4 bases and J by 4 bases, 9 bases remained unmatched. Written as DNA, the CDR3 is TGTGCCAGCAGCCCCCGAGACAGGGGGTATGCAGATACGCAGTATTTT. It encodes CASSPRDRGYADTQYF.

CDR3 loop: CASSFGQGLEGYTF. In DNA, the CDR3 is TGTGCCAGCAGCTTTGGACAGGGGTTAGAAGGCTACACCTTC. The J gene is TRBJ1-2, the V gene TRBV7-9, with 9 bases lining up with TRBD1. The ends lost 3 bases at V and 8 bases at J; junction bases unmatched: 7. Germline V lookup: CDR1 SEHNR, CDR2 FQNEAQ (reference sequence). This CDR3 contains 14 residues.

The chain combines TRBV20-1 with TRBJ1-5, with TRBD1 as a possible D gene (5 bases). The germline gives CDR1 DFQATT, CDR2 SNEGSKA (reference sequence). This CDR3 contains 16 residues. The V gene lost 3 bases and the J gene lost 7 bases, with 22 bases spanning the gap. The CDR3, as DNA: TGCAGTGCTAGGGATGGGTCTTGGGGGTTAGGGCAGCCCCAGCATTTT. Amino acids: CSARDGSWGLGQPQHF.

This clonotype has a count of ten or more. This chain's CDR3 is CASSPNSGANVLTF. CDR3 coding DNA: TGTGCCAGCAGTCCCAACTCTGGGGCCAACGTCCTGACTTTC. This chain uses TRBV7-3 with TRBJ2-6, with D uncertain. CDR1 and CDR2 (germline): SGHTA, FQGTGA. The length of the CDR3 is 14 residues. V was pared by 6 bases and J by 0 bases, with 6 bases between.

The gene calls are TRBV7-2 and TRBJ2-5; a possible D gene is TRBD2 (6 bases). The CDR3 covers 14 residues. The germline V gene has CDR1 SGHTA and CDR2 FQGNSA. Deletions cut 2 bases from V and 7 bases from J, with 14 bases between. Written as DNA, the CDR3 is TGTGCCAGCAGCTTAAGCGGGCCTGGGGGGACCCAGTACTTC. Protein: CASSLSGPGGTQYF. The entire variable domain, with the rest obtained from reference TRBV7-2 and TRBJ2-5, is as follows: GAGVSQSPSNKVTEKGKDVELRCDPISGHTALYWYRQSLGQGLEFLIYFQGNSAPDKSGLPSDRFSAERTGGSVSTLTIQRTQQEDSAVYLCASSLSGPGGTQYFGPGTRLLVL.

This chain connects TRBV6-1 to TRBJ1-1, with D hard to call. CDR1 is MNHNS, CDR2 SASEGT, per germline. CDR3 size: 13 residues. Deletions cut 4 bases from V and 6 bases from J, with 12 bases between. CDR3 loop: CASSGVGSPEAFF. CDR3 nucleotides: TGTGCCAGCAGTGGAGTTGGGTCCCCTGAAGCTTTCTTT.

This clonotype was observed at least ten times. The J gene is TRBJ2-7, the V gene TRBV29-1; 7 bases map to TRBD1. Trimming removed 1 base from V and 2 bases from J; junction bases left unmatched: 8. This CDR3 has 15 residues. CDR1 is SQVTM and CDR2 is ANQGSEA in the germline V gene. The CDR3 sequence is CSVEGQGGSAYEQYF. The CDR3 coding sequence is TGCAGCGTTGAAGGACAGGGCGGATCGGCCTACGAGCAGTACTTC.

The rearrangement uses TRBV21-1 and TRBJ2-7; the table's D call TRBD1 went unverified against the DNA. TRBV21-1 is an annotated pseudogene. This CDR3 comprises 15 residues. The CDR3 sequence: CASSNPGQGFYEQYF. The CDR3 bases are TGTGCCAGCAGCAACCCGGGACAGGGATTCTACGAGCAGTACTTC.